The present TCR beta chain was sequenced within a study of blood T cell repertoires in COVID-19. Some clones are missing from TCRdb's copy, which holds only in-frame ones; the method was immunoSEQ multiplex PCR. The sample comprises around 140,000 clones, around nine tenths of which are singletons, and about 17% rests with the top ten. This CDR3 is 15 amino acids long. V trimming: 10 bases; J trimming: 2 bases; junction bases outside the gene matches: 10. The germline gives CDR1 SGDLS, CDR2 YYNGEE. The sequence was collected from a man aged 50 to 60 with active or convalescent COVID-19. The sequenced sample consisted of peripheral blood. The genes are TRBV9 and TRBJ2-2; the match to TRBD2 covers 8 bases. The CDR3 DNA sequence: TGTGCCTCTTCTAGCGGGTCTTATAACACCGGGGAGCTGTTTTTT. Protein sequence: CASSSGSYNTGELFF. The full variable domain, rest sourced from reference TRBV9 and TRBJ2-2, is DSGVTQTPKHLITATGQRVTLRCSPRSGDLSVYWYQQSLDQGLQFLIQYYNGEERAKGNILERFSAQQFPDLHSELNLSSLELGDSALYFCASSSGSYNTGELFFGEGSRLTVL.